The entry that follows covers one TCR beta chain sequence. What it binds is unknown. Assay used: immunoSEQ multiplex PCR; TCRdb lists only in-frame clones, some missing. The top ten clones hold approximately 27% of a sample with about 9,700 clones, around 70% of them seen once. The data stem from a study of OX40 agonist ivuxolimab in advanced cancers. Study-wide background: The patients got ivuxolimab, which is an agonistic anti-OX40 (CD134) antibody. Checkpoint inhibitors had been given previously to 35% to 50% of patients. Study-wide results and limits: More expanded clones were found, on average, in CD8+ than in CD4+ T cells.

The length of the CDR3 is 13 residues. The V gene's germline CDR1 is SEHNR and CDR2 FQNEAQ (reference sequence). V shed 7 bases, J shed 1 base, and the junction held 4 bases outside the gene matches. V is TRBV7-9 and J is TRBJ2-7; 7 bases fit TRBD2. The sample was CD4+ or CD8+ T cells sorted from blood, taken in a trial of the OX40 agonist ivuxolimab. The sequence derives from an adult with an advanced solid tumor such as melanoma, head and neck, liver or kidney cancer. CDR3 region: CASTPGLSYEQYF. DNA of the CDR3: TGTGCCAGCACCCCGGGACTATCCTACGAGCAGTACTTC.